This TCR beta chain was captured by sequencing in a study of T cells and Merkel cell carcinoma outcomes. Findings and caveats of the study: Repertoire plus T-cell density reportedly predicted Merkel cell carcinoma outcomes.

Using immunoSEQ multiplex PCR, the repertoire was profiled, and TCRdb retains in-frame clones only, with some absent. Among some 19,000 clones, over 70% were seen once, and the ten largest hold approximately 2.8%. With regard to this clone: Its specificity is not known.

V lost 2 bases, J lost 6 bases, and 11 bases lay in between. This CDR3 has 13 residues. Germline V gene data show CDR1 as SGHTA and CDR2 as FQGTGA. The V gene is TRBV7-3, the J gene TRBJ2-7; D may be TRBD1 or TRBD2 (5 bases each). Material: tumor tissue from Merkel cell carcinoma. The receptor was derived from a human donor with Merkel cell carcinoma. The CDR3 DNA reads TGTGCCAGCAGCTTAGATCGGGGACGCGAGCAGTACTTC. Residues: CASSLDRGREQYF. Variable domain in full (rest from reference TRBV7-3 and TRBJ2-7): GAGVSQTPSNKVTEKGKYVELRCDPISGHTALYWYRQSLGQGPEFLIYFQGTGAADDSGLPNDRFFAVRPEGSVSTLKIQRTERGDSAVYLCASSLDRGREQYFGPGTRLTVT.